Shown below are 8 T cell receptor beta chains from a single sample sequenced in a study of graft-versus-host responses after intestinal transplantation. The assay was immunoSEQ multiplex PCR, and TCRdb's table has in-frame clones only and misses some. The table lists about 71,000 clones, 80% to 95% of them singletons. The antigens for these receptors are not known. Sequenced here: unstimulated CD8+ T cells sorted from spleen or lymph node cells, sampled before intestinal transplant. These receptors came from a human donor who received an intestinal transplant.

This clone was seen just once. This chain's CDR3 is CASSRTNSNQPQHF. The CDR3 DNA sequence: TGTGCCAGCAGTAGGACAAATAGCAATCAGCCCCAGCATTTT. This chain joins TRBV6-5 and TRBJ1-5; TRBD1 might be the D (5 bases). V was shortened by 5 bases and J by 0 bases, with 8 bases between the two germline ends. Germline V gene sequence: CDR1 MNHEY, CDR2 SVGAGI. CDR3 size: 14 residues.

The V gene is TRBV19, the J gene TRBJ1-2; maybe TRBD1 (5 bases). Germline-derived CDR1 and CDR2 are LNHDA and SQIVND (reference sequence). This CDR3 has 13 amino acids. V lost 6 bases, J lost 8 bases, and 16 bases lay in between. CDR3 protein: CASSPGGRQGYTF. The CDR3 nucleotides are TGTGCCAGTAGCCCCGGGGGACGGCAAGGCTACACCTTC.

CDR3 in DNA: TGTGCCAGCAGCCCCGGGGGGGGCGCGGATGGCTACACCTTC. Translation: CASSPGGGADGYTF. The chain joins TRBV7-3 to TRBJ1-2; D is possibly TRBD1 (6 bases). From germline, CDR1 is SGHTA and CDR2 FQGTGA. This CDR3 has 14 residues. V was cut by 5 bases and J by 6 bases, with 16 bases left in between. The full variable domain, completed using reference TRBV7-3 and TRBJ1-2, is GAGVSQTPSNKVTEKGKYVELRCDPISGHTALYWYRQSLGQGPEFLIYFQGTGAADDSGLPNDRFFAVRPEGSVSTLKIQRTERGDSAVYLCASSPGGGADGYTFGSGTRLTVV.

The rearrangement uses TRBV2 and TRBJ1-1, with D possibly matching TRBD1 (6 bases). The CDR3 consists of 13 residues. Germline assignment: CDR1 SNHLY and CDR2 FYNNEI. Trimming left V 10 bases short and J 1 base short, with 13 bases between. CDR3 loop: CATQGPRNTEAFF. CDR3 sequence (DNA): TGTGCCACCCAGGGGCCAAGGAACACTGAAGCTTTCTTT.

CDR3 in DNA: TGTGCCAGTAGTATAGGGGCGGGGGGAAATGAGCAGTTCTTC. Amino acids: CASSIGAGGNEQFF. This chain uses TRBV19 with TRBJ2-1; 8 nucleotides align to TRBD2. V lost 1 base, J lost 7 bases, and 3 bases stayed unmatched. The CDR3 is 14 amino acids. CDR1 LNHDA and CDR2 SQIVND come from the germline V gene (reference sequence).

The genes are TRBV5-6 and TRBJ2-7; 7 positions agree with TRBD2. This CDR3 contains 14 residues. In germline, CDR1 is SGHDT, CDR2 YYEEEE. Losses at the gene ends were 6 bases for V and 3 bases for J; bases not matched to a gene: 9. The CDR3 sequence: CASTAGLGIYEQYF. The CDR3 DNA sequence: TGTGCCAGCACCGCCGGACTAGGTATCTACGAGCAGTACTTC.

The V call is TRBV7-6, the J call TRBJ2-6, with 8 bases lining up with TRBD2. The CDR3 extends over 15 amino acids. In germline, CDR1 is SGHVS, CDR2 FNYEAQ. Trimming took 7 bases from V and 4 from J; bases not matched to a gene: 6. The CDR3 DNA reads TGTGCCAGCACCGGGGGGGTTGTGGGGGCCAACGTCCTGACTTTC. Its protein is CASTGGVVGANVLTF.

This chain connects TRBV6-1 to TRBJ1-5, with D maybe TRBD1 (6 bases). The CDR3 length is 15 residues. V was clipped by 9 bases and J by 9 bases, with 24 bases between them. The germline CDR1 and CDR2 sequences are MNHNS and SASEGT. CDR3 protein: CASQGQGPASRPQHF. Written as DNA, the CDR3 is TGTGCCAGTCAGGGGCAGGGTCCCGCTTCACGGCCCCAGCATTTT.